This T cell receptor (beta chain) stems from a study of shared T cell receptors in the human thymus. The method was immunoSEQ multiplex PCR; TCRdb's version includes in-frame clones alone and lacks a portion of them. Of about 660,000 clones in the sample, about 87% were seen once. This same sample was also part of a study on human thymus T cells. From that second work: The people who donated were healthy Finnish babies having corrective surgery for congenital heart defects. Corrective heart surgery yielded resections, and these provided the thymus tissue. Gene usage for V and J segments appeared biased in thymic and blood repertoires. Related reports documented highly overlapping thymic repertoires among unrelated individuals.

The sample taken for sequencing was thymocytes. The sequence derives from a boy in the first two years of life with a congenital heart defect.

The CDR3 loop reads CASRPTGPHNYQPQHF. The CDR3 nucleotides read TGTGCCAGCAGGCCGACAGGGCCCCACAATTACCAGCCCCAGCATTTT. The chain employs TRBV28 and TRBJ1-5, with 7 positions matching TRBD1. The CDR3 sequence is 16 residues long. Germline lookup yields CDR1 MDHEN and CDR2 SYDVKM. The V gene end was trimmed by 6 bases and the J gene end by 7 bases; junction bases not matched to a gene: 15. Combining the CDR3 with reference TRBV28 and TRBJ1-5 gives the whole variable domain DVKVTQSSRYLVKRTGEKVFLECVQDMDHENMFWYRQDPGLGLRLIYFSYDVKMKEKGDIPEGYSVSREKKERFSLILESASTNQTSMYLCASRPTGPHNYQPQHFGDGTRLSIL.